These 3 T cell receptor beta chains were all obtained from the same sample, sequenced in a study of cytomegalovirus exposure and HLA in healthy donors. Generated by immunoSEQ multiplex PCR, the TCRdb table keeps only in-frame clones and is missing some. The sample carries about 150,000 clones, 70% to 90% recorded once. The sample was PBMCs. The receptors derive from a human donor in good health.

The sample holds a few counts of this clone. V and J are TRBV6-5 and TRBJ1-2; D may be TRBD1 (5 bases). Trimming pared 2 bases from V and 1 base from J, leaving 11 bases between. CDR3 length: 15 amino acids. The V gene's germline CDR1 is MNHEY and CDR2 SVGAGI. The CDR3 loop is CASSYRTTVNYGYTF. The CDR3 DNA follows: TGTGCCAGCAGTTACCGGACGACAGTTAACTATGGCTACACCTTC.

CDR3 in amino acids: CASSERRGNEQFF. CDR3 in DNA: TGTGCCAGCAGTGAACGGCGGGGCAATGAGCAGTTCTTC. J is TRBJ2-1 and V is TRBV6-1, with D possibly being TRBD2 (6 bases). The germline V gene has CDR1 MNHNS and CDR2 SASEGT. Trimming pared 2 bases from V and 6 bases from J, leaving 8 bases between. This CDR3 has 13 residues.

The chain recombines TRBV5-1 with TRBJ2-2; D remains unclear. Germline V gene sequence: CDR1 SGHRS, CDR2 YFSETQ. The CDR3 runs to 14 residues. V lost 2 bases and J 1 base, leaving 6 bases between the germline ends. CDR3 region: CASSLIRNTGELFF. For the CDR3, the DNA is TGCGCCAGCAGCTTAATTAGGAACACCGGGGAGCTGTTTTTT.